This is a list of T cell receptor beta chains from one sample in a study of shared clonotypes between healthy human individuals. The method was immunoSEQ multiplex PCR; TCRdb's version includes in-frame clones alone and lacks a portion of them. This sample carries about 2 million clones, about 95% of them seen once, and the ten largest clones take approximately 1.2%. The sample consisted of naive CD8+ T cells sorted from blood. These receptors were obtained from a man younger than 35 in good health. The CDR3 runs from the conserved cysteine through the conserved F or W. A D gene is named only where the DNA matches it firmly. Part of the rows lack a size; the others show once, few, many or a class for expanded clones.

CATSRDQGLELGYEQYF	TGTGCCACCAGCAGGGATCAGGGACTAGAACTGGGCTACGAGCAGTACTTC	TRBD2	TRBV15	NA	TRBJ2-7
CASSEALWGTDTQYF	TGTGCCAGCAGTGAAGCTCTGTGGGGCACAGATACGCAGTATTTT	NA	TRBV6-1	NA	TRBJ2-3
CASSLGQGKGQPQHF	TGTGCCAGCAGCTTAGGACAGGGCAAGGGACAGCCCCAGCATTTT	TRBD1	TRBV7-9	NA	TRBJ1-5
CASSLDSGAEILARNIQYF	TGTGCCAGCAGCTTAGATTCGGGGGCGGAGATTTTGGCTAGGAACATTCAGTACTTC	NA	TRBV7-8	NA	TRBJ2-4
CATSRGTGTSGGEQYF	TGTGCCACCAGCAGAGGGACCGGGACTAGCGGAGGCGAGCAGTACTTC	TRBD2	TRBV15	NA	TRBJ2-7
CASSDTSGGGTGELFF	TGTGCCAGTAGTGATACTAGCGGGGGTGGCACCGGGGAGCTGTTTTTT	TRBD2	TRBV19	NA	TRBJ2-2
CASSFVQGGTGELFF	TGTGCCAGCAGCTTTGTCCAGGGTGGCACCGGGGAGCTGTTTTTT	NA	TRBV7-9	NA	TRBJ2-2
CASESWATVNSPLHF	TGTGCCAGCGAATCTTGGGCTACGGTCAATTCACCCCTCCACTTT	NA	TRBV28	once	TRBJ1-6
CASSLINTGELFF	TGTGCCAGCAGCCTCATAAACACCGGGGAGCTGTTTTTT	NA	TRBV7-9	NA	TRBJ2-2
CASSFDSGTEGDEQFF	TGTGCCAGCAGTTTTGATTCTGGGACGGAGGGGGATGAGCAGTTCTTC	NA	TRBV6-5	NA	TRBJ2-1
CASSEGTGIRQPQHF	TGTGCCAGCAGTGAAGGGACAGGGATCCGGCAGCCCCAGCATTTT	TRBD1	TRBV2	NA	TRBJ1-5
CASNPVGNEKLFF	TGTGCCAGCAACCCAGTGGGTAATGAAAAACTGTTTTTT	NA	TRBV5-6	once	TRBJ1-4
CASSPVGGLNTEAFF	TGTGCCAGCAGCCCAGTAGGGGGATTGAACACTGAAGCTTTCTTT	NA	TRBV7-3	NA	TRBJ1-1
CASDTSSGSAYEQYF	TGTGCCAGCGATACATCTAGCGGGTCCGCCTACGAGCAGTACTTC	TRBD2	TRBV2	NA	TRBJ2-7
CASTPSGGTYEQYF	TGTGCCAGCACCCCTAGCGGGGGGACCTACGAGCAGTACTTC	TRBD2	TRBV28	NA	TRBJ2-7
CASSSSGSGKSTGELFF	TGTGCCAGCAGCTCCTCGGGGAGCGGAAAATCCACCGGGGAGCTGTTTTTT	NA	TRBV27	NA	TRBJ2-2
CTSRKWRNIQYF	TGCACCAGCAGGAAATGGCGGAACATTCAGTACTTC	NA	TRBV1	NA	TRBJ2-4
CASSPLQSSFNGYTF	TGTGCTAGCAGCCCATTGCAGTCTTCCTTTAATGGCTACACCTTC	NA	TRBV7-7	NA	TRBJ1-2
CASSEPSYEQYF	TGTGCCAGCAGTGAGCCCTCCTACGAGCAGTACTTC	NA	TRBV2	few	TRBJ2-7
CASSSPGGQETQYF	TGTGCCAGCAGCTCCCCAGGGGGGCAAGAGACCCAGTACTTC	NA	TRBV7-2	once	TRBJ2-5
CASSPPGQGAYEQYF	TGTGCCAGCTCACCCCCGGGACAGGGAGCCTACGAGCAGTACTTC	TRBD1	TRBV18	NA	TRBJ2-7
CASSLAGRPYEQYF	TGTGCCAGCAGCTTAGCGGGCAGACCATACGAGCAGTACTTC	NA	TRBV7-9	NA	TRBJ2-7
CASSPGDSYEQYF	TGTGCCAGCAGCCCGGGGGACTCCTACGAGCAGTACTTC	NA	TRBV5-6	NA	TRBJ2-7
CASSLRSGVMEQYF	TGTGCCAGCAGCTTGCGTAGCGGGGTGATGGAGCAGTACTTC	TRBD2	TRBV5-4	NA	TRBJ2-7
CASGPYRVGSPLHF	TGTGCCAGCGGGCCATACAGGGTCGGCTCACCCCTCCACTTT	NA	TRBV7-2	once	TRBJ1-6
CASSQQAGGPYGYTF	TGCGCCAGCAGCCAACAGGCAGGGGGGCCCTATGGCTACACCTTC	TRBD1	TRBV4-1	NA	TRBJ1-2
CASSHLAGPYEQYF	TGTGCCAGCAGCCACCTAGCGGGGCCCTACGAGCAGTACTTC	TRBD2	TRBV5-6	NA	TRBJ2-7
CSVRVDGEQYF	TGCAGCGTTCGGGTGGACGGCGAGCAGTACTTC	NA	TRBV29-1	NA	TRBJ2-7
CASSLDGLGTRTYEQYF	TGTGCCAGCAGCTTAGATGGCCTCGGGACAAGGACCTACGAGCAGTACTTC	NA	TRBV11-2	once	TRBJ2-7
CASSITGTGGSEQYF	TGTGCCAGTAGTATAACCGGGACAGGGGGTAGCGAGCAGTACTTC	TRBD1	TRBV19	once	TRBJ2-7
CASSIGVEAFF	TGTGCCAGTAGTATAGGCGTAGAAGCTTTCTTT	NA	TRBV19	NA	TRBJ1-1
CASSQVSVSYFYEQYF	TGTGCCAGCAGCCAAGTTTCGGTCAGTTACTTTTACGAGCAGTACTTC	NA	TRBV14	NA	TRBJ2-7
CASSPGQGQLVTETQYF	TGTGCCAGCAGCCCTGGACAGGGGCAACTAGTTACGGAGACCCAGTACTTC	TRBD1	TRBV11-2	NA	TRBJ2-5
CASSLSPSDRVGYGYTF	TGTGCCAGCAGCTTGTCCCCCTCTGACAGGGTCGGCTATGGCTACACCTTC	TRBD1	TRBV5-4	NA	TRBJ1-2
CASTNQGWIQYF	TGTGCCAGCACCAACCAGGGGTGGATTCAGTACTTC	NA	TRBV28	NA	TRBJ2-4
CSVASYEQYF	TGCAGTGTGGCCTCTTACGAGCAGTACTTC	NA	TRBV20-1	NA	TRBJ2-7
CASSDIAGELFF	TGCGCCAGCAGTGATATAGCCGGGGAGCTGTTTTTT	NA	TRBV10-1	NA	TRBJ2-2